The 14 T cell receptor beta chains reported below all come from one sample, sequenced in a study of control samples from healthy donors and cancer patients. Libraries were prepared by immunoSEQ multiplex PCR; TCRdb keeps only in-frame clonotypes and omits some of them. The sample contains more than 150,000 clones, around nine tenths of which appear only once. Sequencing used blood. These receptor sequences come from a woman in her 30s in good health.

This chain connects TRBV15 to TRBJ1-5; 7 positions match TRBD1. This CDR3 spans 15 amino acids. Germline V gives CDR1 LNHNV, CDR2 YYDKDF (reference sequence). Germline trimming cut 5 bases from V and 0 bases from J; bases unmatched to any gene: 4. CDR3 sequence (DNA): TGTGCCACCAGCGAACAGGGGTTTAGCAATCAGCCCCAGCATTTT. Translated, it gives CATSEQGFSNQPQHF.

The chain joins TRBV7-8 to TRBJ2-7; D might be TRBD2 (5 bases). The CDR3 loop spans 14 amino acids. The germline V gene encodes CDR1 SGHVS and CDR2 FQNEAQ. V was clipped by 5 bases and J by 2 bases, with 13 bases between them. CDR3 sequence (DNA): TGTGCCAGCAGCCGAGGGATCGTGACCTACGAGCAGTACTTC. This gives the protein CASSRGIVTYEQYF.

The J gene is TRBJ1-1, the V gene TRBV6-2 or TRBV6-3; TRBD1 is a possible D gene (6 bases). The CDR3 covers 11 residues. CDR1 MNHEY and CDR2 SVGEGT come from the germline V gene. The ends were cut back, 3 bases at V and 9 bases at J, with 8 bases in the middle. The CDR3 bases are TGTGCCAGCAGTTATACAGGGCAAGCTTTCTTT. This encodes CASSYTGQAFF.

The CDR3 DNA follows: TGTGCCAGCAGCTTAGTAGCGGGCGAGCAGTACTTC. This encodes CASSLVAGEQYF. V is TRBV7-9 and J is TRBJ2-7, with 7 bases that match TRBD2. The CDR3 is made up of 12 amino acids. CDR1 is SEHNR and CDR2 is FQNEAQ in the germline V gene (reference sequence). J gave up 6 bases and V 1 base, and 0 bases lay outside the gene matches.

The chain has TRBV4-3 and TRBJ1-5, with a weak D call TRBD1 (5 bases). CDR1 is LGHNA, CDR2 YSLEER, per germline. CDR3 size: 14 residues. V was trimmed by 0 bases and J by 4 bases, leaving 7 bases between them. The CDR3 spells CASSQEKGNQPQHF. The CDR3 DNA is TGCGCCAGCAGCCAAGAAAAGGGGAATCAGCCCCAGCATTTT.

This chain joins TRBV6-2 or TRBV6-3 and TRBJ2-7, with 9 bases aligning to TRBD2. Per germline, CDR1 MNHEY and CDR2 SVGEGT. The V gene end was trimmed by 2 bases and the J gene end by 4 bases; junction bases not matched to a gene: 18. CDR3 length: 19 amino acids. The CDR3 nucleotides are TGTGCCAGCAGTTACAACCCCCGGCTAGCGGGAATCGTAAGTTACGAGCAGTACTTC. Encoded protein: CASSYNPRLAGIVSYEQYF.

DNA of the CDR3: TGTGCCAGCAGCTCGGTACCGGGACTAGCGGGAGCCGGGGAGCTGTTTTTT. Amino acid sequence: CASSSVPGLAGAGELFF. The rearrangement joins TRBV7-2 to TRBJ2-2; 14 bases match TRBD2. Germline V gives CDR1 SGHTA, CDR2 FQGNSA. V was pared by 4 bases and J by 6 bases, with 7 bases of the junction left unmatched. The CDR3 sequence is 17 residues long.

The V gene is TRBV20-1, the J gene TRBJ1-5; maybe TRBD1 (5 bases). The length of the CDR3 is 16 residues. Germline values: CDR1 DFQATT, CDR2 SNEGSKA (reference sequence). V was cut by 3 bases and J by 1 base, with 16 bases left in between. The CDR3 nucleotides read TGCAGTGCTAGTCACCAACAGGCCGTCAGCAATCAGCCCCAGCATTTT. This sequence encodes CSASHQQAVSNQPQHF.

The chain uses TRBV6-4 and TRBJ1-6; D remains ambiguous. The CDR3 covers 14 residues. Germline CDR1 is MRHNA and CDR2 is SNTAGT. V was pared by 3 bases and J by 7 bases, with 10 bases between. In DNA, the CDR3 is TGTGCCAGCAGTGATCTGACGGGGAATTCACCCCTCCACTTT. Its translation: CASSDLTGNSPLHF.

This clone was seen more than once but under ten times. The rearrangement uses TRBV2 and TRBJ2-1, with D unclear. Trimming took off 6 bases at V and 0 bases at J, with 6 bases between the two ends. In germline, CDR1 is SNHLY, CDR2 FYNNEI. The CDR3 has 13 amino acids. The CDR3 sequence is CASSPSSYNEQFF. Written as DNA, the CDR3 is TGTGCCAGCAGCCCAAGCTCCTACAATGAGCAGTTCTTC. The whole variable domain, filled in from reference TRBV2 and TRBJ2-1, reads EPEVTQTPSHQVTQMGQEVILRCVPISNHLYFYWYRQILGQKVEFLVSFYNNEISEKSEIFDDQFSVERPDGSNFTLKIRSTKLEDSAMYFCASSPSSYNEQFFGPGTRLTVL.

This sequence joins TRBV7-2 and TRBJ1-2; TRBD1 is a possible D gene (5 bases). Germline V gene sequence: CDR1 SGHTA, CDR2 FQGNSA. The CDR3 loop spans 16 amino acids. V shed 2 bases and J shed 3 bases, with 16 bases lying between them. The CDR3 loop reads CASSLSRYGGDYGYTF. CDR3 DNA sequence: TGTGCCAGCAGCTTATCGAGATACGGGGGGGACTATGGCTACACCTTC. Variable domain in full (rest from reference TRBV7-2 and TRBJ1-2): GAGVSQSPSNKVTEKGKDVELRCDPISGHTALYWYRQSLGQGLEFLIYFQGNSAPDKSGLPSDRFSAERTGGSVSTLTIQRTQQEDSAVYLCASSLSRYGGDYGYTFGSGTRLTVV.

This chain uses TRBV6-6 with TRBJ1-4; D gene uncertain. The CDR3 is 12 amino acids. V lost 0 bases and J lost 8, with 4 bases in between. Germline CDR1 reads MNHNY; CDR2 reads SVGAGI (reference sequence). The DNA for the CDR3 is TGTGCCAGCAGTTACTCGACAGAAAAACTGTTTTTT. Its translation is CASSYSTEKLFF.

The chain has TRBV7-2 and TRBJ2-7; 11 positions match TRBD2. CDR1 SGHTA and CDR2 FQGNSA come from the germline V gene. CDR3 length: 14 residues. The ends lost 7 bases at V and 6 bases at J; junction bases unmatched: 8. CDR3 region: CASTVAGGPFEQYF. Here the CDR3 DNA reads TGTGCCAGCACCGTAGCGGGAGGGCCTTTCGAGCAGTACTTC.

This chain's CDR3 is CAISEDGTAYEQYF. The DNA for the CDR3 is TGTGCCATCAGTGAGGACGGGACAGCCTACGAGCAGTACTTC. This chain links TRBV10-3 with TRBJ2-7, with 7 bases identical to TRBD1. Germline values: CDR1 ENHRY, CDR2 SYGVKD. CDR3 length: 14 amino acids. V was clipped by 2 bases and J by 2 bases; unmatched bases: 3.